This T cell receptor beta chain was sequenced in a study of blood T cell repertoires in COVID-19. Across the study: Nucleic acid was either cDNA or gDNA, and it came from T cells, B-cell-depleted T cells, or PBMCs.

Authors' processing steps: Nucleated cell counts were estimated from reference gene primer amplification. The protocol was immunoSEQ multiplex PCR, while the TCRdb copy is restricted to in-frame clones and leaves out a portion. V and J calls and clone size come straight from that table; D and trimming were deduced from the DNA. The table lists tens of thousands of clones, less than 75% of them singletons, with just under 25% in the top ten. The CDR3 is 14 amino acids. The germline V gene encodes CDR1 LNHDA and CDR2 SQIVND (reference sequence). The V end was cut by 4 bases, the J end by 7 bases, with 16 bases between.

The gene calls are TRBV19 and TRBJ1-2; a weak D match, TRBD1 (5 bases). The sequencing sample was made of peripheral blood. The receptor comes from a woman aged 55-69 years in a cohort sampled during active or convalescent COVID-19. The CDR3 reads CASSSVDSVLGYTF. Here the CDR3 DNA reads TGTGCCAGTAGTAGCGTAGACAGCGTCCTTGGCTACACCTTC. The full variable domain, in which reference TRBV19 and TRBJ1-2 provide the parts outside the CDR3, is DGGITQSPKYLFRKEGQNVTLSCEQNLNHDAMYWYRQDPGQGLRLIYYSQIVNDFQKGDIAEGYSVSREKKESFPLTVTSAQKNPTAFYLCASSSVDSVLGYTFGSGTRLTVV.